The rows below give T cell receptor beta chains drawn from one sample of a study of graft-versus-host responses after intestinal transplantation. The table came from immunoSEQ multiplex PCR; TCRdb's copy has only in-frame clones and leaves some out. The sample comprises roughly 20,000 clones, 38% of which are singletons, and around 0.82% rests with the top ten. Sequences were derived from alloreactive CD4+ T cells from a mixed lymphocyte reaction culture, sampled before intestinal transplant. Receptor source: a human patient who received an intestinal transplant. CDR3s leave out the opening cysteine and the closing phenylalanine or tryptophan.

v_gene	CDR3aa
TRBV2	ASNKFLRGGGNEQF
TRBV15	ATSRTTRGFQPQH
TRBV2	ASGMAGGVYEQF
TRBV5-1	ASSMGQGGQETQY
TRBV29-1	SVREGAQY
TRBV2	ASTAQVRYTQY
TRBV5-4	ASSLDSGGLQETQY
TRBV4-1	ASRPTGRGGSETQY
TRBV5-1	ASSLVLGNTEAF
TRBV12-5	ASGLPRDLGSYNEQF
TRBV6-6	ASTWEGQGYEQY
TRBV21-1	ASSKWEASSYNSPLH
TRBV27	ASSFNSLNYGYT
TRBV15	ATSREQGWGYEQY
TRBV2	ASTRPRDTGELF
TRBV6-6	ASSLMWQRGIEQY
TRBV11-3	ASSLDGTGGYGYT
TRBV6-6	ASRTPRTGNYGYT
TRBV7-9	ASSWGDRGSGYT
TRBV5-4	ASSYDPKAAGELF
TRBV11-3	ASRGWGQGGYEQY
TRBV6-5	ASSSGLADNEKLF
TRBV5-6	ASSFGRRELF
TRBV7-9	ASSPVLDTGELF
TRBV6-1	ASSYRAYQPQH
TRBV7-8	ASSLHPPPGTGGYEQY
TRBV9	ASSARGNQPQH
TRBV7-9	ASSLTGRGQPQH
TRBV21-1	ASFRSRVHYEQY
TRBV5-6	ASSLVTRAQY
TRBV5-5	ASSGPVMRGYT
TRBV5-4	ASNKIKGTVLDDEQF
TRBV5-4	ASSTLTGYGNTIY
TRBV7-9	ASSFRRGGPIIEQF
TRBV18	ASSPRTYTTEAF
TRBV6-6	ASKVRAYSNQPQH
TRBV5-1	ASSLQGARNYGYT
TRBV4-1	ASSHPTSSPLH
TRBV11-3	ASSLGVRQPQH
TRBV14	ASSHWQGDTQY
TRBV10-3	AISRGGNTEAF
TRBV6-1	ASRRTGGSTGELF